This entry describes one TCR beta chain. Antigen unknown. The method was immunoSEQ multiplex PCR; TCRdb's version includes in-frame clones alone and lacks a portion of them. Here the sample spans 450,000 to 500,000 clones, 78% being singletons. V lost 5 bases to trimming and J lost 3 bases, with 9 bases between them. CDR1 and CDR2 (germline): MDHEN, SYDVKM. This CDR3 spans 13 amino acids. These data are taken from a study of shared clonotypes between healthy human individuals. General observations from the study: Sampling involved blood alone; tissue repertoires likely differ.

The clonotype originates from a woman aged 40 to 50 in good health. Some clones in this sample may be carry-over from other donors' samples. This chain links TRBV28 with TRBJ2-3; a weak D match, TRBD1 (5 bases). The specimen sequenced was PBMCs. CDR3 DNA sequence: TGTGCCAGCAGTCCTTACAGGACAGATACGCAGTATTTT. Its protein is CASSPYRTDTQYF.